These 15 T cell receptor beta chains were all obtained from the same sample, sequenced in a study of T-cell reconstitution after alpha-beta-depleted transplantation in children. During its preparation, the TCRbeta library received unique molecular identifiers. TCRdb re-called the PCR reads with MiXCR, one entry per CDR3 protein. The sample contains a few hundred thousand distinct CDR3 sequences, roughly 21% of which appear only once. This sample comprised PBMCs from the stem cell graft donor, obtained from the stem cell graft. The source is a human donor who donated a stem cell graft to a child with acute myeloid leukemia.

This clonotype appeared a single time. The chain recombines TRBV13 with TRBJ2-1; D possibly matches TRBD1 or TRBD2 (6 bases each). Germline V gene sequence: CDR1 PRHDT, CDR2 FYEKMQ (reference sequence). This CDR3 is built from 14 residues. Trimming cost V 1 base and J 9 bases, with 13 bases left between them. The CDR3 coding sequence is TGTGCCAGCAGCTTAGAGGGCAGGGGAGGTGAGCAGTTCTTC. Translated: CASSLEGRGGEQFF. Full variable domain (rest looked up from reference TRBV13 and TRBJ2-1): AAGVIQSPRHLIKEKRETATLKCYPIPRHDTVYWYQQGPGQDPQFLISFYEKMQSDKGSIPDRFSAQQFSDYHSELNMSSLELGDSALYFCASSLEGRGGEQFFGPGTRLTVL.

This clonotype was picked up many times. V and J are TRBV29-1 and TRBJ2-6; D possibly corresponds to TRBD1 (6 bases). CDR1 and CDR2 from the germline V gene are SQVTM and ANQGSEA. The CDR3 is 17 residues long. Trimming left V 4 bases short and J 0 bases short, with 16 bases between. This CDR3 is CSVVSGTSNSGANVLTF. The CDR3 DNA reads as TGCAGCGTTGTTTCGGGGACATCTAACTCTGGGGCCAACGTCCTGACTTTC.

This clonotype was recorded at least ten times. This chain connects TRBV5-5 to TRBJ1-5; no clear D. The V end was cut by 4 bases, the J end by 3 bases, with 14 bases between. Looked up from germline, CDR1 is SGHKS and CDR2 is YYEKEE (reference sequence). This CDR3 spans 15 amino acids. The CDR3 sequence: CASSRGSEFNQPQHF. CDR3 coding DNA: TGTGCCAGCAGCCGCGGGTCGGAATTCAATCAGCCCCAGCATTTT.

This clonotype turned up a few times. The gene calls are TRBV12-3 or TRBV12-4 and TRBJ1-1; D gene unclear. This CDR3 spans 15 amino acids. V lost 2 bases and J lost 5, with 15 bases in between. CDR3 in amino acids: CASSLTPTTSTEAFF. The DNA for the CDR3 is TGTGCCAGCAGTTTAACACCGACTACCTCAACTGAAGCTTTCTTT.

The CDR3 coding sequence is TGTGCCAGCAGCTACACCCAAAAAGCGGGTCCCTCCTACAATGAGCAGTTCTTC. Translating it yields CASSYTQKAGPSYNEQFF. V and J are TRBV5-5 and TRBJ2-1; D may be TRBD2 (6 bases). CDR3 length: 18 residues. The V end lost 3 bases, the J end lost 0 bases, and 19 bases lay between the germline ends. CDR1 and CDR2 from the germline V gene are SGHKS and YYEKEE (reference sequence).

There are many counts of this clonotype. The CDR3: CASSLAPNTEAFF. Written as DNA, the CDR3 is TGTGCCAGCAGCTTAGCTCCGAACACTGAAGCTTTCTTT. The chain combines TRBV7-7 with TRBJ1-1; D ambiguous. This CDR3 has 13 residues. Per the germline V gene, CDR1 is SSHAT and CDR2 is FNYEAQ (reference sequence). V was cut by 0 bases and J by 1 base, with 3 bases left in between.

This chain links TRBV15 with TRBJ2-1; maybe TRBD1 (6 bases). Between the trimmed V and J ends, which lost 0 bases and 4 bases, there was a span of 10 bases. Germline assignment: CDR1 LNHNV and CDR2 YYDKDF (reference sequence). The CDR3 extends over 15 amino acids. DNA of the CDR3: TGTGCCACCAGCAGAGATATTAGGGGGTACAATGAGCAGTTCTTC. Translated: CATSRDIRGYNEQFF.

This clonotype was seen more than once but under ten times. The V call is TRBV24-1, the J call TRBJ1-5; D uncertain. CDR1 and CDR2 (germline): KGHDR, SFDVKD. This CDR3 spans 11 amino acids. V was shortened by 7 bases and J by 5 bases, with 5 bases between the two germline ends. Here the CDR3 reads CATSPHQPQHF. In DNA form, the CDR3 reads TGTGCCACCAGCCCCCATCAGCCCCAGCATTTT.

The gene calls are TRBV5-6 and TRBJ1-5; TRBD1 is a possible D gene (5 bases). The CDR3 length is 16 residues. The ends were cut back, 0 bases at V and 3 bases at J, with 13 bases in the middle. Per the germline V gene, CDR1 is SGHDT and CDR2 is YYEEEE. The CDR3: CASSLAADRDNQPQHF. CDR3 nucleotide sequence: TGTGCCAGCAGCTTGGCCGCCGACAGAGACAATCAGCCCCAGCATTTT.

The chain combines TRBV7-8 with TRBJ2-1; D not resolved. V lost 1 base, J lost 9 bases, and 10 bases lay in between. This CDR3 region has 13 residues. Per germline, CDR1 SGHVS and CDR2 FQNEAQ. CDR3 amino acids: CASSLEVNLEQFF. In DNA form, the CDR3 reads TGTGCCAGCAGCTTAGAGGTAAATCTTGAGCAGTTCTTC.

This clonotype was counted many times. An end of the junction differs from the germline gene, which may be a read error. V gene TRBV4-1 combines with J gene TRBJ2-1; D remains unclear. Per germline, CDR1 MGHRA and CDR2 YSYEKL. The CDR3 totals 13 residues. CDR3 bases: TGTGCCAGCAGCCAAGAAGGATACAATGAGCAGTTCTTC. Translating gives CASSQEGYNEQFF.

The chain joins TRBV28 to TRBJ1-1; TRBD1 aligns across 10 bases. The CDR3 totals 18 residues. Trimming removed 4 bases from V and 0 bases from J; junction bases left unmatched: 11. Germline V gene sequence: CDR1 MDHEN, CDR2 SYDVKM. CDR3 sequence reads: CASSSLSGQGGMNTEAFF. CDR3 sequence (DNA): TGTGCCAGCAGTTCTCTTTCTGGACAGGGGGGGATGAACACTGAAGCTTTCTTT. Looking up the rest from reference TRBV28 and TRBJ1-1 gives the full variable domain: DVKVTQSSRYLVKRTGEKVFLECVQDMDHENMFWYRQDPGLGLRLIYFSYDVKMKEKGDIPEGYSVSREKKERFSLILESASTNQTSMYLCASSSLSGQGGMNTEAFFGQGTRLTVV.

This clonotype was counted between two and nine times. The V call is TRBV29-1, the J call TRBJ2-3, with TRBD1 as a possible D gene (6 bases). V was clipped by 4 bases and J by 1 base, with 12 bases between them. CDR3 size: 14 residues. Germline CDR1 is SQVTM and CDR2 is ANQGSEA. CDR3 in amino acids: CSVAPQGRTDTQYF. The CDR3 DNA is TGCAGCGTTGCCCCACAGGGACGCACAGATACGCAGTATTTT.

This clonotype was detected ten times or more. This chain joins TRBV25-1 and TRBJ2-1, with a weak D call TRBD2 (6 bases). Looked up from germline, CDR1 is MGHDK and CDR2 is SYGVNS. V was cut by 8 bases and J by 3 bases, with 17 bases left in between. The CDR3 has 15 amino acids. For the CDR3, the DNA is TGTGCCAGCTCGGCGGGAAACGGGAACTACAATGAGCAGTTCTTC. Residues: CASSAGNGNYNEQFF.

The genes are TRBV6-1 and TRBJ2-5, with D perhaps TRBD1 (9 bases). This CDR3 has 16 amino acids. Deletions cut 6 bases from V and 5 bases from J, with 22 bases between. In germline, CDR1 is MNHNS, CDR2 SASEGT. The CDR3 reads CASSPLAGQGGETQYF. The CDR3 nucleotides read TGTGCCAGCAGCCCGTTAGCGGGACAGGGAGGGGAGACCCAGTACTTC.